Below are 2 T cell receptor beta chains sequenced from a single sample in a study of blood T cells in healthy people across ages. A second PCR of about 7 to 12 cycles used a sample-barcoded 5' primer and a J-beta primer mix. TCRdb processed the 5' RACE reads anew with MiXCR; each CDR3 protein has one entry. The sample has about 1 million distinct CDR3 sequences; 40% to 45% are singletons. The specimen was blood. These receptors were obtained from a woman aged 55-70 years in good health.

V gene TRBV28 combines with J gene TRBJ2-1; 9 bases align to TRBD1. Germline-derived CDR1 and CDR2 are MDHEN and SYDVKM. V dropped 7 bases and J dropped 0; count of bases not matched to a gene: 7. The CDR3 contains 16 residues. CDR3 nucleotides: TGTGCCAGCAACGCACAGGGGGCGACCTCCTACAATGAGCAGTTCTTC. Amino acids: CASNAQGATSYNEQFF. Drawing the rest from reference TRBV28 and TRBJ2-1, the complete variable domain is DVKVTQSSRYLVKRTGEKVFLECVQDMDHENMFWYRQDPGLGLRLIYFSYDVKMKEKGDIPEGYSVSREKKERFSLILESASTNQTSMYLCASNAQGATSYNEQFFGPGTRLTVL.

V and J are TRBV4-1 and TRBJ2-3, with TRBD2 identical over 9 bases. Germline-derived CDR1 and CDR2 are MGHRA and YSYEKL. The V and J ends lost 1 base and 1 base, in that order; junction bases with no gene match: 6. The CDR3 loop spans 17 amino acids. CDR3 in amino acids: CASSQVVVAGGTDTQYF. The DNA of the CDR3 is TGCGCCAGCAGCCAAGTTGTCGTAGCGGGAGGCACAGATACGCAGTATTTT.